This T cell receptor beta chain was retrieved from a study of graft-versus-host responses after intestinal transplantation (dated by TCRdb to the early 2020s). For the wider study: Multivisceral, liver-intestinal, or isolated intestinal transplants were received by the recipients. All recipients received anti-thymocyte globulin induction followed by maintenance tacrolimus and steroids for around three years. After intestinal transplantation, graft-versus-host and host-versus-graft alloreactive T cell clones were followed in the graft, circulation and bone marrow using bulk TCR-beta CDR3 sequencing. To identify alloreactive clones, pre-transplant mixed lymphocyte reaction products were sequenced and compared with unstimulated pre-transplant donor and recipient T cells. The cohort enrolled about two dozen intestinal transplant recipients, one of whom was a retransplant, and a few patients without pretransplant specimens were excluded. A peak of at least 4% donor T cells among recipient peripheral blood mononuclear cells was the definition used for donor T cell macrochimerism. Rather than going through the commercial service, samples from a few later patients were sequenced in-house on an Illumina MiSeq and processed with MiXCR.

In the germline V gene (reference sequence), CDR1 corresponds to LNHDA and CDR2 to SQIVND. Clipping removes 10 bases from V and 1 base from J, with 2 as the unmatched junction base count. The CDR3 numbers 12 residues from cysteine through phenylalanine. The only DNA kept is the CDR3, 36 bases in frame from the first base. Overall study results and their limits: GvH clones were detected in recipient bone marrow, and some of these GvH clones were observed earlier in ileal mucosa or blood, consistent with an intestinal mucosal origin. In patients with donor T cell macrochimerism, the allografts had high GvH to HvG T cell clonal ratios. The relatively low number and heterogeneity of intestinal transplant patients limited the conclusions. Early after transplant, declines in HvG clones were associated with peak levels of circulating GvH clones.

The library was produced with the immunoSEQ multiplex PCR assay. For most patients, genomic DNA was isolated using the Qiagen DNeasy Blood and Tissue Kit and was shipped frozen to Adaptive Biotechnologies for TCR sequencing. High-throughput TCR-beta CDR3 sequencing of genomic DNA from most patients was performed by Adaptive Biotechnologies. The original pipeline was this. TCR sequencing data for roughly 18 patients were retrieved from Adaptive's ImmunoSEQ software; a few other patients were processed with MiXCR and VDJtools. To correct CD4 versus CD8 sorting errors, sequences present in both subsets at a frequency ratio below 5:1 were removed. CDR3 nucleotide sequences shared between donor and recipient were removed because the origin of such sequences could not be assigned. To count as alloreactive, a clone needed at least 2-fold expansion over unstimulated cells and a minimum CFSE-low frequency of 0.002% (template counts) or 0.001% (read counts). Mappable clones were those detected in sequenced pre-transplant spleen, lymph node, or MLR CFSE-low populations of the donor or recipient. Cumulative frequency of alloreactive clones was calculated as a percentage of all sequences weighted by copy number. TCRdb provides this immuneACCESS table in a form limited to in-frame rearrangements. Some clones are lacking; in checked studies, under half of them reflect an unresolved V gene, and why the rest are absent is not known. From that table come the V and J calls and clone size; the DNA was used to work out D and trimming. The sample data list fewer than 90,000 clones, and approximately 94% of these were observed just once. The top ten hold about 0.2% of the sample.

Explained via the paper, the time point label denotes: cells obtained before transplantation from donor or recipient. CD3+CD4+ and CD3+CD8+ populations were FACS-sorted from unstimulated pre-transplant donor and recipient cells taken from spleen or lymph nodes. About this clone: Its antigen specificity is not known. Nothing much larger sits one base from this clone, and base qualities are not available.

This material consisted of unstimulated CD4+ T cells sorted from spleen or lymph node cells, taken before transplant. The chain employs TRBV19 and TRBJ1-1, with 8 bases in between that match TRBD1. The TCR was taken from a human donor who was the organ donor for an intestinal transplant. The bases read TGTGCCACCGGGACAGGGAACACTGAAGCTTTCTTT. The encoded protein is CATGTGNTEAFF.